Listed below are T cell receptor beta chains from one sample, sequenced in a study of graft-versus-host responses after intestinal transplantation. Their target antigens are unknown. Using immunoSEQ multiplex PCR, the repertoire was profiled, and TCRdb retains in-frame clones only, with some absent. The table includes about 59,000 clones, approximately 94% detected once. The sample in question was unstimulated CD4+ T cells sorted from spleen or lymph node cells, obtained before transplant. The receptor set was obtained from a human donor who was the organ donor for an intestinal transplant. The conserved cysteine and the conserved F or W are not part of the CDR3 here.

V gene	CDR3 protein
TRBV2	ASRGTGVEKLF
TRBV5-5	ASSPTDPYGYT
TRBV4-2	ASSHRWLAGGPGTDTQY
TRBV2	ASSEVGVAGNTIY
TRBV7-4	ASSGQTNYGYT
TRBV30	AWSLQGAVEKLF
TRBV11-3	ASSSGLADEQY
TRBV29-1	SAQGGTGQYNEQF
TRBV5-1	ASSYRVGNTEAF
TRBV5-4	ASSLGQNYEQY
TRBV7-8	ASSPWDRPSYEQY
TRBV7-3	ASSLGANTEAF
TRBV29-1	SFQQGTDTQY
TRBV7-9	ASSSFSGRWGTEAF
TRBV5-4	ASSFGRGLTEAF
TRBV6-6	ASSRDRASGNSPLH